One sample yielded the 10 T cell receptor beta chains listed below, sequenced in a study of OX40 agonist ivuxolimab in advanced cancers. Measured with immunoSEQ multiplex PCR; TCRdb has only the in-frame clones, and not every one. The table has around 100,000 clones, 80% to 95% seen once. Sequences were derived from CD4+ or CD8+ T cells sorted from blood, sampled in a trial of the OX40 agonist ivuxolimab. The receptors come from an adult with an advanced solid tumor such as melanoma, head and neck, liver or kidney cancer.

The chain uses TRBV7-3 and TRBJ2-2; tentatively, D is TRBD1 (6 bases). The CDR3 sequence is 14 residues long. Germline CDR1 SGHTA, CDR2 FQGTGA. Trimming left V 5 bases short and J 5 bases short, with 12 bases between. CDR3 amino acids: CASSPKTGTGELFF. The CDR3 DNA sequence: TGTGCCAGCAGCCCTAAAACAGGGACCGGGGAGCTGTTTTTT.

This chain uses TRBV19 with TRBJ1-5; D unclear. The V gene lost 6 bases and the J gene lost 1 base, with 10 bases spanning the gap. This CDR3 contains 14 residues. Germline V gene sequence: CDR1 LNHDA, CDR2 SQIVND (reference sequence). The CDR3 is CASRKGMSNQPQHF. The CDR3 bases are TGTGCCAGTAGGAAAGGGATGAGCAATCAGCCCCAGCATTTT.

This sequence joins TRBV19 and TRBJ2-3; D is undetermined. CDR1 and CDR2 from the germline V gene are LNHDA and SQIVND (reference sequence). The CDR3 totals 12 residues. Trimming stripped 5 bases from V and 6 bases from J, with 9 bases between. The CDR3 spells CASSARRDTQYF. The CDR3 DNA is TGTGCCAGTAGTGCTCGACGGGATACGCAGTATTTT.

The chain has TRBV7-3 and TRBJ2-1; TRBD2 matches 8 bases. This CDR3 region has 16 residues. J gave up 0 bases and V 2 bases, and 3 bases lay outside the gene matches. The germline gives CDR1 SGHTA, CDR2 FQGTGA. Written as DNA, the CDR3 is TGTGCCAGCAGCTTACCCGGGACTAGCTCCTACAATGAGCAGTTCTTC. Protein product: CASSLPGTSSYNEQFF.

This clone was observed once. V is TRBV7-2 and J is TRBJ2-5; TRBD2 matches 10 bases. CDR3 length equals 18 residues. J gave up 5 bases and V 5 bases, and 17 bases lay outside the gene matches. Germline V gives CDR1 SGHTA, CDR2 FQGNSA. CDR3 DNA sequence: TGTGCCAGCAGCAAACAGAGAGGGGGAGCGGGAGGGAGTGAGACCCAGTACTTC. Translating it yields CASSKQRGGAGGSETQYF.

This chain uses TRBV6-6 with TRBJ2-5; 12 bases match TRBD2. The V segment lost 6 bases and the J segment 1 base; nucleotides outside the gene matches: 3. CDR3 size: 15 residues. The V gene's germline CDR1 is MNHNY and CDR2 SVGAGI (reference sequence). CDR3 bases: TGTGCCAGCAGCCGGACTAGCGGGATCCAAGAGACCCAGTACTTC. Its translation is CASSRTSGIQETQYF.

This chain uses TRBV6-9 with TRBJ2-1; no reliable D call. The CDR3 has 13 amino acids. V gave up 4 bases and J gave up 5 bases, with 9 bases separating them. CDR1 is MNHGY and CDR2 is SVAAGI in the germline V gene. The chain's CDR3 is CASSSPTHNEQFF. CDR3 DNA sequence: TGTGCCAGCAGTTCCCCAACCCACAATGAGCAGTTCTTC.

This clone appeared once. The CDR3 sequence is CASSTGQLGNQPQHF. The CDR3 DNA reads TGTGCCAGCAGTACAGGACAGTTAGGCAATCAGCCCCAGCATTTT. The V and J genes are TRBV28 and TRBJ1-5; the D gene is possibly TRBD1 (6 bases). Germline V lookup: CDR1 MDHEN, CDR2 SYDVKM. The CDR3 loop spans 15 amino acids. V was shortened by 5 bases and J by 2 bases, with 13 bases between the two germline ends. Variable domain in full (rest from reference TRBV28 and TRBJ1-5): DVKVTQSSRYLVKRTGEKVFLECVQDMDHENMFWYRQDPGLGLRLIYFSYDVKMKEKGDIPEGYSVSREKKERFSLILESASTNQTSMYLCASSTGQLGNQPQHFGDGTRLSIL.

The J gene is TRBJ2-1, the V gene TRBV18; 9 bases agree with TRBD1. CDR3 length equals 17 residues. After removal of 6 bases from V and 3 bases from J, the junction contained 12 bases not matched to a gene. Germline lookup yields CDR1 KGHSH and CDR2 LQKENI. CDR3 protein: CASSPGIGQGNYNEQFF. The DNA of the CDR3 is TGTGCCAGCTCGCCTGGGATTGGACAGGGGAACTACAATGAGCAGTTCTTC. The complete variable domain, with remaining parts taken from reference TRBV18 and TRBJ2-1, reads NAGVMQNPRHLVRRRGQEARLRCSPMKGHSHVYWYRQLPEEGLKFMVYLQKENIIDESGMPKERFSAEFPKEGPSILRIQQVVRGDSAAYFCASSPGIGQGNYNEQFFGPGTRLTVL.

The gene calls are TRBV20-1 and TRBJ1-2; D may be TRBD1 (5 bases). Germline values: CDR1 DFQATT, CDR2 SNEGSKA (reference sequence). With 6 bases removed from V and 6 bases from J, the gap between germline ends came to 11 bases. There are 11 residues in the CDR3. CDR3 sequence: CSAEGMDGYTF. In DNA, the CDR3 is TGCAGTGCCGAGGGGATGGATGGCTACACCTTC.